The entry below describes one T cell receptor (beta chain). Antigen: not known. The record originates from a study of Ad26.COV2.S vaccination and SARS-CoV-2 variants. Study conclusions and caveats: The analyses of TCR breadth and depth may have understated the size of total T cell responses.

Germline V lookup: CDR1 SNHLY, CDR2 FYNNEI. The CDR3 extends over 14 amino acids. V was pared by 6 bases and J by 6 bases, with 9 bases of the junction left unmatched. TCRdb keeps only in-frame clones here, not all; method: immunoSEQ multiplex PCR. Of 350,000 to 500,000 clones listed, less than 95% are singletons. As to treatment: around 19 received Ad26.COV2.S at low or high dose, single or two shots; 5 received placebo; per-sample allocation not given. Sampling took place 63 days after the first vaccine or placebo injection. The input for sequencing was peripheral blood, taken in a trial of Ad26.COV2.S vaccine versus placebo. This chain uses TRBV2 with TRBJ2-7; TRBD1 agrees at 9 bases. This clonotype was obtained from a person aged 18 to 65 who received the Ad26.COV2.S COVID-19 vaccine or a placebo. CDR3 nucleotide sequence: TGTGCCAGCAGAGGACAGGGGAGGGGACTCGAGCAGTACTTC. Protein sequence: CASRGQGRGLEQYF.